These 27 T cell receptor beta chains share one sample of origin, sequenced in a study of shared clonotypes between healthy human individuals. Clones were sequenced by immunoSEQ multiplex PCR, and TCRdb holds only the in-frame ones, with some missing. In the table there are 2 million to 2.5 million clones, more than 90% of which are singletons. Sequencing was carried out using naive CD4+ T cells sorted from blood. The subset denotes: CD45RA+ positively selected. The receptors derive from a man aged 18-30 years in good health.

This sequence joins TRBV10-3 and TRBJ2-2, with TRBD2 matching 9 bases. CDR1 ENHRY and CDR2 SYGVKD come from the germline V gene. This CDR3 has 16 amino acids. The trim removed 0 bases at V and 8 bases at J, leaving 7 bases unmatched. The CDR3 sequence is CAISESNSGSVGELFF. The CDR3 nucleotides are TGTGCCATCAGTGAGTCGAATAGCGGGAGTGTGGGGGAGCTGTTTTTT.

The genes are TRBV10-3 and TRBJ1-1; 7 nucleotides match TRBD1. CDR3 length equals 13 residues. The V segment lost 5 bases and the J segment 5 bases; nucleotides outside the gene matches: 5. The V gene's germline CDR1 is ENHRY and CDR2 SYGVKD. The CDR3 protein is CAISLDRWTEAFF. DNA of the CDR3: TGTGCCATCAGTCTGGACAGGTGGACTGAAGCTTTCTTT.

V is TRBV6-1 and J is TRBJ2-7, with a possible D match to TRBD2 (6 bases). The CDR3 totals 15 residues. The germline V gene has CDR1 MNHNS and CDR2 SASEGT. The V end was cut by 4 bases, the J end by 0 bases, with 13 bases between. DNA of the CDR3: TGTGCCAGCAGTGGAGGGACTTTCCGCTCCTACGAGCAGTACTTC. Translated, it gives CASSGGTFRSYEQYF.

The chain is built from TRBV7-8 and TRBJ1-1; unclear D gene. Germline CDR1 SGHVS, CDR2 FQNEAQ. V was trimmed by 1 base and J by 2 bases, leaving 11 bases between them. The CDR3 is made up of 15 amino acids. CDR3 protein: CASSLVGGPNTEAFF. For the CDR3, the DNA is TGTGCCAGCAGCTTAGTAGGAGGACCTAACACTGAAGCTTTCTTT.

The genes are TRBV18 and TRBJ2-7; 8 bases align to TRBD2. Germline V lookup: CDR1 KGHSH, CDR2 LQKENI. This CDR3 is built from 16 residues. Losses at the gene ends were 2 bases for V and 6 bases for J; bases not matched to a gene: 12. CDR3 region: CASSPGEREIRGEQYF. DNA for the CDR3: TGTGCCAGCTCACCAGGAGAGCGGGAGATTCGTGGCGAGCAGTACTTC.

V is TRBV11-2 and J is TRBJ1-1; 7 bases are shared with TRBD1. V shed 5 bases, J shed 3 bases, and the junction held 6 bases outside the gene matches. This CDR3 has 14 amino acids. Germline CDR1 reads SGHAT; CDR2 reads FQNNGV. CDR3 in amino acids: CASSPTTGYTEAFF. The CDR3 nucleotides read TGTGCCAGCAGCCCTACGACAGGGTACACTGAAGCTTTCTTT.

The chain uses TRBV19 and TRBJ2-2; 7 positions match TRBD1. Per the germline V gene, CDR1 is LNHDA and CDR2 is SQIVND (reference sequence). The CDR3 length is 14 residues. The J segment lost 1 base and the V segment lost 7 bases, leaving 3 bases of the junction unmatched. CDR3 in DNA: TGTGCCAGTATTAACAGGGGGAACACCGGGGAGCTGTTTTTT. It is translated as CASINRGNTGELFF.

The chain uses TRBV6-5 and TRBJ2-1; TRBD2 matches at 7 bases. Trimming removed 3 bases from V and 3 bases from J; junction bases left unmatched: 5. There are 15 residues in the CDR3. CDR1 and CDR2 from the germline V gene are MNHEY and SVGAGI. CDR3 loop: CASSYRGVGYNEQFF. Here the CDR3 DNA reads TGTGCCAGCAGTTATCGGGGGGTAGGCTACAATGAGCAGTTCTTC.

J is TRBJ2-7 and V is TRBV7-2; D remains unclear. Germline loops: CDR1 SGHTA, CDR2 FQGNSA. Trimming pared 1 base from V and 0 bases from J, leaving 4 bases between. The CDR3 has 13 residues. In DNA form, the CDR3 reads TGTGCCAGCAGCTTAGAAGACTCCTACGAGCAGTACTTC. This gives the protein CASSLEDSYEQYF.

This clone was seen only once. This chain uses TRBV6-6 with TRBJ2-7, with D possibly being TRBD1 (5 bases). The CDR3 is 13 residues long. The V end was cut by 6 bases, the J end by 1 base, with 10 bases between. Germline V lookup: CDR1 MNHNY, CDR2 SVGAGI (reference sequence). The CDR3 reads CASSLGVSYEQYF. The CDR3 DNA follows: TGTGCCAGCAGCCTAGGGGTTTCCTACGAGCAGTACTTC.

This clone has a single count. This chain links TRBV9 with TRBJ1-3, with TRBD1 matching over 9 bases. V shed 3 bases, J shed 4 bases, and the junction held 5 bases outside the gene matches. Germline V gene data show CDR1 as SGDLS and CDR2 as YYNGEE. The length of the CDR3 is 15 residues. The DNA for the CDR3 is TGTGCCAGCAGCGGTTCCGGGACAGGGGGAAACACCATATATTTT. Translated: CASSGSGTGGNTIYF.

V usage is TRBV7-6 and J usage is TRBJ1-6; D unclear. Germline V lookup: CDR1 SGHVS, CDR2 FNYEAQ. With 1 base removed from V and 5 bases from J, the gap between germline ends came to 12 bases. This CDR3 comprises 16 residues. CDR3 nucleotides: TGTGCCAGCAGCTTAGGGGGTCCGAATAATAATTCACCCCTCCACTTT. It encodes CASSLGGPNNNSPLHF.

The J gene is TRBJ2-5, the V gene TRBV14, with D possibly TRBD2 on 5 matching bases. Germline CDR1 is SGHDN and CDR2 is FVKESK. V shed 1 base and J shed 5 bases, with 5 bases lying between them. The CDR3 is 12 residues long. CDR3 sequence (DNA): TGTGCCAGCAGCCAAGTAGCGGAGACCCAGTACTTC. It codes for CASSQVAETQYF.

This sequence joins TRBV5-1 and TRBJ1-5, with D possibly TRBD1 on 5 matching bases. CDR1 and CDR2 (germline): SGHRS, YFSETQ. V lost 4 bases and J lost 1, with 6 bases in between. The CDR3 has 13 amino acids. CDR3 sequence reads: CASSGGSNQPQHF. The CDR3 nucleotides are TGCGCCAGCAGCGGGGGGAGCAATCAGCCCCAGCATTTT.

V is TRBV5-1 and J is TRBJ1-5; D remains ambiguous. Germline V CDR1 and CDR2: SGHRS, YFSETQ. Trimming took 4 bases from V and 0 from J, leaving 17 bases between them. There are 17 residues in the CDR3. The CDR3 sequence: CASSLWSQKYSNQPQHF. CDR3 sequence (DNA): TGCGCCAGCAGCCTCTGGTCCCAGAAATATAGCAATCAGCCCCAGCATTTT.

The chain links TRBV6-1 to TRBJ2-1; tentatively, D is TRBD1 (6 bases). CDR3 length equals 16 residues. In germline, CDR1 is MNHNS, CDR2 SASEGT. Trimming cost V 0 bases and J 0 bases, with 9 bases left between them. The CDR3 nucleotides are TGTGCCAGCAGTGAAGCATTGACAGGCTCCTACAATGAGCAGTTCTTC. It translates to CASSEALTGSYNEQFF.

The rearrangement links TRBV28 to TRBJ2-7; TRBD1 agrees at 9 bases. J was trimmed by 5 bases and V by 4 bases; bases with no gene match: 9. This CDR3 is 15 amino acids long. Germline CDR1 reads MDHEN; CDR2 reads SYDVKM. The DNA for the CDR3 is TGTGCCAGCAGTTCCCCGGGACAGGGCCCGGACGAGCAGTACTTC. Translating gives CASSSPGQGPDEQYF. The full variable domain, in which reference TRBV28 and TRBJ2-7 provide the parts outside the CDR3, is DVKVTQSSRYLVKRTGEKVFLECVQDMDHENMFWYRQDPGLGLRLIYFSYDVKMKEKGDIPEGYSVSREKKERFSLILESASTNQTSMYLCASSSPGQGPDEQYFGPGTRLTVT.

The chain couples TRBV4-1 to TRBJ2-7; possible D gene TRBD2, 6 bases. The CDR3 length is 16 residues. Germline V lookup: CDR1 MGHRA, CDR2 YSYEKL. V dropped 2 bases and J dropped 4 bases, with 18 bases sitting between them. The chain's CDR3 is CASSQFSLAGMYEQYF. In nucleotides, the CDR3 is TGCGCCAGCAGCCAATTCTCACTAGCTGGGATGTACGAGCAGTACTTC.

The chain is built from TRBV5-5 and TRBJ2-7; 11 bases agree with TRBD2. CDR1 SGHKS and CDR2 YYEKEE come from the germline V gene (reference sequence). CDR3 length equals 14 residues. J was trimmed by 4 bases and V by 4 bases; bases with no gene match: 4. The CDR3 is CASSNGTSGYEQYF. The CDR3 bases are TGTGCCAGCAGCAACGGGACTAGCGGTTACGAGCAGTACTTC.

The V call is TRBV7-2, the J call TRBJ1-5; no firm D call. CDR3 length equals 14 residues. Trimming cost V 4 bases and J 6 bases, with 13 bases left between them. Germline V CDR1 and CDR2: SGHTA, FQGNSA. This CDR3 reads CASSSESRGQPQHF. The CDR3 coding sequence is TGTGCCAGCAGCTCGGAATCCCGAGGTCAGCCCCAGCATTTT.

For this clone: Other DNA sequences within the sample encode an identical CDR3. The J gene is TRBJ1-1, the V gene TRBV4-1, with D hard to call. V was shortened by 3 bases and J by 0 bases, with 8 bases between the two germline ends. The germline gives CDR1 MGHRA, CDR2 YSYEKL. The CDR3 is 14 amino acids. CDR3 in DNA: TGCGCCAGCAGCCAGGACGGCTTGAACACTGAAGCTTTCTTT. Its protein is CASSQDGLNTEAFF.

CDR3 residues: CASSLGSTGPEKLFF. In DNA, the CDR3 is TGTGCCAGCAGCTTGGGGTCTACAGGGCCCGAAAAACTGTTTTTT. This sequence joins TRBV5-6 and TRBJ1-4, with D maybe TRBD1 (6 bases). This CDR3 has 15 amino acids. Germline CDR1 SGHDT, CDR2 YYEEEE. The ends were cut back, 0 bases at V and 8 bases at J, with 14 bases in the middle.

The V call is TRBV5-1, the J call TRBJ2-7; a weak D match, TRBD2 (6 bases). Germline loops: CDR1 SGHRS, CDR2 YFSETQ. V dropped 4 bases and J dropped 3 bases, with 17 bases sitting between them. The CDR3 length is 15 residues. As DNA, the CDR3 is TGCGCCAGCAGCCCCGGCGGAGGGGATGACTACGAGCAGTACTTC. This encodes CASSPGGGDDYEQYF.

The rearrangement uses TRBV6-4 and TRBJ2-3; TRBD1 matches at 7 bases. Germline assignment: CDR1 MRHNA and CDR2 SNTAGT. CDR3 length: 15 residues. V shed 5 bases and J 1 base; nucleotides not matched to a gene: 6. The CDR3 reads CASSQQGWGTDTQYF. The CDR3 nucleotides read TGTGCCAGCAGTCAACAGGGGTGGGGCACAGATACGCAGTATTTT.

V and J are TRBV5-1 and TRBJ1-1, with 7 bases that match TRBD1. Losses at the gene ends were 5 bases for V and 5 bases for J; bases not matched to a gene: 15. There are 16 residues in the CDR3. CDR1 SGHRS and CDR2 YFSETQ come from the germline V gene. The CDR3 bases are TGCGCCAGCAGGGAGACATACAGGGGCGGCGGAACTGAAGCTTTCTTT. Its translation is CASRETYRGGGTEAFF.

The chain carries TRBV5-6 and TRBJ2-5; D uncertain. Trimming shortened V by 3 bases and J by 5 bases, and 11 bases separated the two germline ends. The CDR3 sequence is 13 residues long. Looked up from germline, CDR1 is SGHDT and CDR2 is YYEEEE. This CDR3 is CASSYPGWETQYF. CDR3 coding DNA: TGTGCCAGCAGCTACCCCGGATGGGAGACCCAGTACTTC.

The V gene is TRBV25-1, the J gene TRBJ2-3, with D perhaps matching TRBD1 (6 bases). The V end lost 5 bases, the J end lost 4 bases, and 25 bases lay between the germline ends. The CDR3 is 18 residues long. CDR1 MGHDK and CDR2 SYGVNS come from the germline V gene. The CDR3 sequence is CASSNTPGTTLRADTQYF. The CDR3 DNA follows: TGTGCCAGCAGTAACACCCCCGGGACAACCCTAAGGGCAGATACGCAGTATTTT.